The 12 T cell receptor beta chains below all came from one sample that was sequenced in a study of cytomegalovirus exposure and HLA in healthy donors. This table comes from immunoSEQ multiplex PCR, and its TCRdb copy is limited to in-frame clones, with some not included. The sample shows about 160,000 clones, over 85% of them seen only once. Sequencing was performed on PBMCs. Receptors originate from a woman aged 18 to 35 in good health and CMV-seropositive.

The V and J genes are TRBV5-5 and TRBJ1-3; no reliable D call. With 1 base removed from V and 0 bases from J, the gap between germline ends came to 8 bases. Germline loops: CDR1 SGHKS, CDR2 YYEKEE (reference sequence). CDR3 length equals 15 residues. The CDR3 DNA sequence: TGTGCCAGCAGCTTGTTCGGTTCCTCTGGAAACACCATATATTTT. Its translation: CASSLFGSSGNTIYF.

The rearrangement joins TRBV4-2 to TRBJ2-7, with TRBD1 identical over 7 bases. Trimming cost V 3 bases and J 4 bases; bases outside gene matches: 9. Germline lookup yields CDR1 LGHNA and CDR2 YNFKEQ. The CDR3 has 15 amino acids. CDR3 in DNA: TGTGCCAGCAGCCAGAGGACAGGCATGATATACGAGCAGTACTTC. Its protein is CASSQRTGMIYEQYF.

This chain links TRBV7-2 with TRBJ2-1; maybe TRBD2 (5 bases). With 5 bases removed from V and 8 bases from J, the gap between germline ends came to 13 bases. The length of the CDR3 is 13 residues. Germline CDR1 and CDR2: SGHTA and FQGNSA. The DNA for the CDR3 is TGTGCCAGCAGCCGGCAACTAGTCGATGAGCAGTTCTTC. Amino acid sequence: CASSRQLVDEQFF.

The genes are TRBV18 and TRBJ1-5, with 8 bases that match TRBD1. The CDR3 contains 15 residues. Germline V gene sequence: CDR1 KGHSH, CDR2 LQKENI. The V and J ends lost 1 base and 5 bases, in that order; junction bases with no gene match: 4. The CDR3 is CASSPHPGQDQPQHF. As DNA, the CDR3 is TGTGCCAGCTCACCACACCCGGGACAGGATCAGCCCCAGCATTTT.

This CDR3 is CASSYAAGVHNEQFF. The DNA of the CDR3 is TGTGCCAGCAGTTACGCGGCGGGAGTTCACAATGAGCAGTTCTTC. V and J are TRBV6-5 and TRBJ2-1, with 7 bases matching TRBD2. There are 15 residues in the CDR3. J lost 5 bases, V lost 2 bases, and 6 bases had no gene match. Germline CDR1 reads MNHEY; CDR2 reads SVGAGI.

The V call is TRBV27, the J call TRBJ2-7; maybe TRBD1 (8 bases). This CDR3 region has 16 residues. The V gene lost 8 bases and the J gene lost 5 bases, with 25 bases spanning the gap. Germline V lookup: CDR1 MNHEY, CDR2 SMNVEV (reference sequence). In DNA, the CDR3 is TGTGCCAGCGGACTCCAGGGGGCGGGAGAGGTAGACGAGCAGTACTTC. Its protein product is CASGLQGAGEVDEQYF.

This sequence joins TRBV29-1 and TRBJ2-1; 7 bases are a match to TRBD2. CDR1 is SQVTM and CDR2 is ANQGSEA in the germline V gene. This CDR3 contains 14 residues. The V and J ends lost 4 bases and 5 bases, in that order; junction bases with no gene match: 8. Here the CDR3 reads CSVVRLAYDNEQFF. The CDR3 DNA follows: TGCAGCGTTGTCCGACTAGCATACGACAATGAGCAGTTCTTC.

The chain employs TRBV5-1 and TRBJ2-1, with D maybe TRBD1 (5 bases). The V gene lost 0 bases and the J gene lost 1 base, with 8 bases spanning the gap. Germline V lookup: CDR1 SGHRS, CDR2 YFSETQ. This CDR3 contains 15 residues. CDR3 loop: CASSLGSGSYNEQFF. Here the CDR3 DNA reads TGCGCCAGCAGCTTGGGGTCAGGGTCCTACAATGAGCAGTTCTTC.

V usage is TRBV28 and J usage is TRBJ2-5, with 14 bases fitting TRBD2. The CDR3 is 18 amino acids. Looked up from germline, CDR1 is MDHEN and CDR2 is SYDVKM. The V segment lost 5 bases and the J segment 4 bases; nucleotides outside the gene matches: 12. The CDR3 loop reads CASSPGLTGTSGRETQYF. The CDR3 bases are TGTGCCAGCAGTCCGGGGCTTACCGGGACTAGCGGGAGAGAGACCCAGTACTTC.

This clone is a singleton in its sample. The chain links TRBV30 to TRBJ2-7; the match to TRBD2 covers 8 bases. CDR1 is GTSNPN, CDR2 SVGIG, per germline (reference sequence). This CDR3 contains 12 residues. V lost 6 bases to trimming and J lost 4 bases; unmatched junction nucleotides: 5. The CDR3 sequence: CACERESYEQYF. As DNA, the CDR3 is TGTGCCTGTGAGCGGGAGTCGTACGAGCAGTACTTC.

A note on this clone: The sample carries other DNA sequences with the same CDR3. This chain connects TRBV6-1 to TRBJ2-1; D unresolved. The CDR3 is 12 residues long. The germline V and J ends were trimmed by 1 base and 10 bases, with 8 bases remaining between them. Per the germline V gene, CDR1 is MNHNS and CDR2 is SASEGT. For the CDR3, the DNA is TGTGCCAGCAGTGAAGGGGCAGGCGAGCAGTTCTTC. This translates into CASSEGAGEQFF.

The CDR3 region has the DNA TGTGCCTGGAGTGTACAGGCAGACACCACTGAAGCTTTCTTT. Translation: CAWSVQADTTEAFF. The chain carries TRBV30 and TRBJ1-1; maybe TRBD1 (5 bases). V was trimmed by 0 bases and J by 4 bases, leaving 12 bases between them. Germline CDR1 reads GTSNPN; CDR2 reads SVGIG (reference sequence). This CDR3 is 14 amino acids long.